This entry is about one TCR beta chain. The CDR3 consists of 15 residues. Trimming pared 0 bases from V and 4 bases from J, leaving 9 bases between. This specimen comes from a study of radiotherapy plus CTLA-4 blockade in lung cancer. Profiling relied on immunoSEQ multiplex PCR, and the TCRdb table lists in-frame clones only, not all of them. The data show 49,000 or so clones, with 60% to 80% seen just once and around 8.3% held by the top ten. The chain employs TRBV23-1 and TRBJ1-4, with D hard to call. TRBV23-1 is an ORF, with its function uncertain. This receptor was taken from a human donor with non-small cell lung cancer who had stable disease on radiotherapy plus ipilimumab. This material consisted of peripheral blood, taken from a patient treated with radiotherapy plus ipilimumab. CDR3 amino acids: CASSQSGQSNEKLFF. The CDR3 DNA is TGCGCCAGCAGTCAATCCGGGCAAAGTAATGAAAAACTGTTTTTT.